This T cell receptor beta chain was captured in a study of T cell changes during pregnancy in multiple sclerosis. The table came from immunoSEQ multiplex PCR; TCRdb's copy has only in-frame clones and leaves some out. The sample lists tens of thousands of clones, about 94% occurring once. The CDR3 loop spans 15 amino acids. Germline values: CDR1 ENHRY, CDR2 SYGVKD. The germline V and J ends were trimmed by 4 bases and 1 base, with 10 bases remaining between them. The rearrangement uses TRBV10-3 and TRBJ2-2; the D gene is possibly TRBD2 (6 bases). This specimen was CD4+ T cells from peripheral blood mononuclear cells, taken after pregnancy. The TCR originated in a female donor with multiple sclerosis, enrolled in a pregnancy study. Written as DNA, the CDR3 is TGTGCCATCAGTGCGGGGAGGATGAACACCGGGGAGCTGTTTTTT. It specifies CAISAGRMNTGELFF.